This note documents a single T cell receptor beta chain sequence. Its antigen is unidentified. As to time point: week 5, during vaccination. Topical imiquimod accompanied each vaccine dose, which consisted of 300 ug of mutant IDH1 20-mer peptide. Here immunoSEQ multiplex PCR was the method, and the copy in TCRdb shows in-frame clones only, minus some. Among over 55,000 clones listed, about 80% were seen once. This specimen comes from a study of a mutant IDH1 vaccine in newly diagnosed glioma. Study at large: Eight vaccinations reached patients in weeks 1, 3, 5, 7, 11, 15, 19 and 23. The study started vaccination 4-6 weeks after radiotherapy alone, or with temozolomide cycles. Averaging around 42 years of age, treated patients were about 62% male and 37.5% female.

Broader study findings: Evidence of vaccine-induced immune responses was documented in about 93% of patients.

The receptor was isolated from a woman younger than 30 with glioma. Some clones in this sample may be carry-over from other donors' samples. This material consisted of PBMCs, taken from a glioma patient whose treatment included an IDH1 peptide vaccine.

The DNA of the CDR3 is TGTGCCAGCAGTGAGGGGACAGGCCGGCAAGAAAAACTGTTTTTT. Protein: CASSEGTGRQEKLFF. This rearrangement joins TRBV6-1 to TRBJ1-4; 8 bases are shared with TRBD1. CDR1 is MNHNS, CDR2 SASEGT, per germline. The trim removed 3 bases at V and 8 bases at J, leaving 8 bases unmatched. CDR3 length equals 15 residues.